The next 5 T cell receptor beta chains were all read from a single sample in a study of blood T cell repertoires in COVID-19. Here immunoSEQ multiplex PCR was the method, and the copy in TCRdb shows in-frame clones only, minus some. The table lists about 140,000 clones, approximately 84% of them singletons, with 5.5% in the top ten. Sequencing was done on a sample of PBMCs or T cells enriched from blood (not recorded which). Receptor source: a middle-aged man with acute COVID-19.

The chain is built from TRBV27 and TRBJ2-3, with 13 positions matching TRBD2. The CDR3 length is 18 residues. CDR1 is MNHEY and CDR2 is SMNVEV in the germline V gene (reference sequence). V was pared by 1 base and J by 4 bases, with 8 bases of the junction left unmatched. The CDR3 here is CASSLLGTSGIVSDTQYF. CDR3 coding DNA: TGTGCCAGCAGTTTATTGGGGACTAGCGGGATAGTATCAGATACGCAGTATTTT.

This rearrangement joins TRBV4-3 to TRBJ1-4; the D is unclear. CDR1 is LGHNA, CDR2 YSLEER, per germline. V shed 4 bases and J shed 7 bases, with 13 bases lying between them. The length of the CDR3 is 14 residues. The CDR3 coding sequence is TGCGCCAGCAGCCGCATCGTGGGGAGTGAAAAACTGTTTTTT. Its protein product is CASSRIVGSEKLFF.

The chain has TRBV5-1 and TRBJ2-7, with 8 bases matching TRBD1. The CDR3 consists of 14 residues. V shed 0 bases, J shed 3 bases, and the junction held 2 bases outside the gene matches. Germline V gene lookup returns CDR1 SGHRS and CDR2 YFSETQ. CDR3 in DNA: TGCGCCAGCAGCTTGGGACAGGGGATCTACGAGCAGTACTTC. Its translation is CASSLGQGIYEQYF. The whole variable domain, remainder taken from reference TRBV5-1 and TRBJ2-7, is KAGVTQTPRYLIKTRGQQVTLSCSPISGHRSVSWYQQTPGQGLQFLFEYFSETQRNKGNFPGRFSGRQFSNSRSEMNVSTLELGDSALYLCASSLGQGIYEQYFGPGTRLTVT.

The DNA of the CDR3 is TGCGCCAGCAGCCAAGATAGGAGTAGCTCCTACAATGAGCAGTTCTTC. Translation: CASSQDRSSSYNEQFF. The chain uses TRBV4-3 and TRBJ2-1; unclear D gene. The CDR3 has 16 amino acids. Germline V gene sequence: CDR1 LGHNA, CDR2 YSLEER. With 0 bases removed from V and 0 bases from J, the gap between germline ends came to 9 bases.

The CDR3 region is CAIRSDTGEGYTF. In nucleotides, the CDR3 is TGTGCCATCAGGTCGGACACCGGCGAGGGCTACACCTTC. V gene TRBV10-3 combines with J gene TRBJ1-2; D perhaps matches TRBD1 (5 bases). The V and J ends lost 6 bases and 8 bases respectively, with 16 bases between them. Germline CDR1 reads ENHRY; CDR2 reads SYGVKD. The CDR3 totals 13 residues.